This T cell receptor (beta chain) was profiled in a study of shared clonotypes between healthy human individuals (dated by TCRdb to 2019 to 2021). In terms of the full investigation: The cohort included three men and a couple of women between 18 and 49 years of age. For each donor, CD4 naive and CD4 memory were each given three plates, CD8 naive was given two plates, and CD8 memory was given one plate. To estimate repertoire size and how much clonotypes are shared between individuals, the study performed deep sequencing of blood TCR repertoires from roughly five healthy adults. Libraries were prepared and TCR repertoires were sequenced by different laboratories using diverse techniques, in order to increase sequencing depth and limit assay-specific biases. Between about 0.9 and 10 billion PBMCs per donor were obtained by leukapheresis. On the study overall, not on this receptor specifically: Compared with non-shared clonotypes, clonotypes shared by all four sorted-subset donors had higher generation probabilities. Sampling was restricted to blood, and TCR repertoires in tissues likely differ from the TCR repertoires found in blood. Sharing across a handful of donors was observed for 4.5% to 6.5% of naive CD4, about 4% of naive CD8, over 2% of memory CD4, and about 0.4% of memory CD8 clonotypes. Because the study included a small number of donors, the genetic and exposure-history diversity represented was limited. Even with the large sequencing depth, rarefaction of the sorted-subset datasets indicated that sequencing was incomplete. Pairwise subsampling indicated that sequencing depth was expected to affect the degree of clonotype sharing among donors. Estimated clonotype richness was generally larger for naive than for memory subsets.

The donors were healthy, HIV-negative adults with no recently reported acute infections or vaccinations. Every donor was a Caucasian adult living in Nashville, Tennessee, USA. Magnetic negative selection was used to enrich CD4+ T cells, after which naive cells were positively selected on CD45RA and the negative fraction became the memory subset. Blood was collected by leukapheresis, and PBMCs were isolated by Ficoll-Histopaque density gradient centrifugation and then cryopreserved in liquid nitrogen vapor phase. Analytical flow cytometry was used to check the purity and quantity of each magnetically sorted T cell population. Each sorted fraction had its genomic DNA isolated and then quantified by UV absorbance on a Nanodrop 2000c. Using the deep immunoSEQ assay, TCR CDR3 regions were amplified from genomic DNA by multiplex PCR. Extracted genomic DNA from each cell subset was spread evenly across all wells of several immunoSEQ 96-well plates, with each plate serving as a replicate. Each replicate PCR for sorted subsets received about 180 ng genomic DNA, equal to tens of thousands of T cell genomes. Purified libraries were measured with a Qubit 3.0 fluorometer, size-checked on a Bioanalyzer 2100, and measured again with the KAPA Library Quantification kit. Each immunoSEQ 96-well plate was sequenced on its own single-read 150-cycle Illumina NextSeq 550 flow cell. The study's own analysis went as follows. Because the immunoSEQ output held only junctional sequences and lacked quality scores, the filtering could not match the filtering applied to full-length reads. Sequences were annotated with PyIR, a Python wrapper for IgBLAST v1.9, using IMGT germline references to assign V/J genes and CDR3. Reads were removed for weak V/J assignments (E-value above 1e-6), missing CDR3, stop codons, out-of-frame junctions, or ambiguous translated residues. V3J clonotypes were defined by identical inferred V gene, J gene, and CDR3 amino acid sequence. Percentage overlap between repertoires was calculated by dividing the number of shared unique clonotypes by the size of the smaller repertoire. RTK rarefaction, the Chao1 estimator, and Recon v2.1 estimates of unobserved clonotypes were used to assess repertoire richness. Generation probabilities for all TCRbeta clonotypes obtained by the gDNA method from a handful of donors were computed using OLGA. What TCRdb holds here is the immuneACCESS table cut down to in-frame rearrangements. Part of the clones is not present; checked against another copy, under half of the missing clones reflect an unresolved V gene, and the others are unexplained. V and J calls and clone size follow that table, whereas D and trimming were derived from the DNA. The sample data list 1.4 million to 1.5 million clones, and roughly 96% of these were observed just once. About 1.2% of the sample goes to the ten largest clones.

Comments on this clone: It lacks a known antigen. Base qualities are not recorded, but no much larger clone differs from it by a single base.

Input material: naive CD4+ T cells sorted from blood. The cell subset or site label here, explained by the study, means: CD45RA+ positively selected. This sequence was found in a man aged 25-45 years in good health.

CDR3 loop: CASSAGGHSNQPQHF. The bases are TGTGCCAGCTCAGCCGGGGGGCATAGCAATCAGCCCCAGCATTTT. This chain is built from TRBV18 and TRBJ1-5; perhaps TRBD1 is the D gene, with 6 bases matching. Trimming at the junction amounts to 5 bases on V and 0 bases on J, and the germline ends lie 11 bases apart. The CDR3 spans 15 residues, from the cysteine through the phenylalanine. Only the CDR3 portion is preserved as DNA: 45 bases, with reading frame beginning at the first base. From a lookup of the germline V gene, CDR1 and CDR2 are KGHSH and LQKENI. The entire variable domain, with the stretches around the CDR3 drawn from the reference TRBV18 and TRBJ1-5 proteins, is NAGVMQNPRHLVRRRGQEARLRCSPMKGHSHVYWYRQLPEEGLKFMVYLQKENIIDESGMPKERFSAEFPKEGPSILRIQQVVRGDSAAYFCASSAGGHSNQPQHFGDGTRLSIL.